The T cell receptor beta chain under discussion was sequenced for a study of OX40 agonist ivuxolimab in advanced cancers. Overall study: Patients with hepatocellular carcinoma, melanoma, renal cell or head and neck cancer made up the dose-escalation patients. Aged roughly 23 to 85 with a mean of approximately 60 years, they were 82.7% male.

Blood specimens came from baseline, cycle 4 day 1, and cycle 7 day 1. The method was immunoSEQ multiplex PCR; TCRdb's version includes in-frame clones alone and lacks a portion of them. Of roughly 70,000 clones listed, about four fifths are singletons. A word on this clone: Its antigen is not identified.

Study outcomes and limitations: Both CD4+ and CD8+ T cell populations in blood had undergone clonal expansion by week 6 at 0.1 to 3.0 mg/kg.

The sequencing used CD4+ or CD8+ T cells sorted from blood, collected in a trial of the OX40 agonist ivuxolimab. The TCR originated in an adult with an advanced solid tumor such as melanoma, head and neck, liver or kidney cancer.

The CDR3 region is CSVKTGSANEKLFF. The DNA of the CDR3 is TGCAGCGTTAAAACAGGGAGTGCTAATGAAAAACTGTTTTTT. This chain links TRBV29-1 with TRBJ1-4, with D maybe TRBD1 (6 bases). V lost 5 bases, J lost 3 bases, and 13 bases lay in between. The germline V gene encodes CDR1 SQVTM and CDR2 ANQGSEA. The CDR3 covers 14 residues.